The entry below describes one T cell receptor (beta chain). In the original processing: Scientists estimated how many nucleated cells there were by amplifying reference gene primers. Only in-frame clones appear in the TCRdb table, and some are missing; sequencing was by immunoSEQ multiplex PCR. D and trimming come from the DNA, and the V and J calls and clone size come from that table. The table has approximately 160,000 clones, roughly 90% seen once. The sample originates from a study of blood T cell repertoires in COVID-19. Study in general: The United States, Italy and Spain provided the acute and convalescent COVID-19 samples. T cells, B-cell-depleted T cells, or PBMCs supplied cDNA or gDNA.

Sequences were obtained from peripheral blood. This TCR was sampled from a man in his forties or fifties with acute or convalescent COVID-19.

The CDR3: CASSVEQGLRYNEQFF. The CDR3 nucleotides are TGTGCCAGCAGCGTAGAGCAGGGTTTACGCTACAATGAGCAGTTCTTC. The chain employs TRBV9 and TRBJ2-1, with D possibly being TRBD1 (5 bases). This CDR3 spans 16 amino acids. Trimming took 0 bases from V and 3 from J, leaving 13 bases between them. Per germline, CDR1 SGDLS and CDR2 YYNGEE.